This T cell receptor beta chain was sequenced for a study of cytomegalovirus exposure and HLA in healthy donors. The PCR contained 60 Vbeta and 13 Jbeta primers. Profiling relied on immunoSEQ multiplex PCR, and the TCRdb table lists in-frame clones only, not all of them. The repertoire has around 130,000 clones, 81% of them found once; the top ten carry approximately 2.2%. Study-wide results and limits: It was reported that TCR beta sequences correctly inferred the HLA-A and HLA-B alleles for most subjects.

To note about this clone: Its antigen remains unidentified.

The CDR3 covers 14 residues. The germline V gene has CDR1 SGHTA and CDR2 FQGTGA. V dropped 5 bases and J dropped 8 bases, with 16 bases sitting between them. What was sequenced was PBMCs. The TCR sequence derives from a woman in her thirties or forties in good health and CMV-seronegative. The chain carries TRBV7-3 and TRBJ2-1; D may be TRBD2 (6 bases). The CDR3 is CASSPRGGLDEQFF. The CDR3 nucleotides read TGTGCCAGCAGCCCGCGCGGAGGGCTGGATGAGCAGTTCTTC.